This T cell receptor beta chain was captured in a study of T cell responses to AZD1222 COVID-19 vaccine. TCRdb's table, derived via immunoSEQ multiplex PCR, lists solely in-frame clones and lacks some. The data show 120,000 or so clones, around 92% seen once. Trimming pared 2 bases from V and 5 bases from J, leaving 13 bases between. The germline V gene has CDR1 LNHDA and CDR2 SQIVND (reference sequence). CDR3 size: 14 residues. Concerning this clone: Antigen unknown.

Study-level results: Seropositive AZD1222 recipients at baseline numbered only 6 or 7.

The receptor was derived from an adult in good health. The V call is TRBV19, the J call TRBJ2-7, with D tentatively TRBD1 (5 bases). Specimen: peripheral blood, collected on day 0 of AZD1222 vaccination. CDR3 region: CASSIQGTSDEQYF. CDR3 bases: TGTGCCAGTAGTATACAGGGTACGTCCGACGAGCAGTACTTC. Filled out from reference TRBV19 and TRBJ2-7, the complete variable domain reads DGGITQSPKYLFRKEGQNVTLSCEQNLNHDAMYWYRQDPGQGLRLIYYSQIVNDFQKGDIAEGYSVSREKKESFPLTVTSAQKNPTAFYLCASSIQGTSDEQYFGPGTRLTVT.